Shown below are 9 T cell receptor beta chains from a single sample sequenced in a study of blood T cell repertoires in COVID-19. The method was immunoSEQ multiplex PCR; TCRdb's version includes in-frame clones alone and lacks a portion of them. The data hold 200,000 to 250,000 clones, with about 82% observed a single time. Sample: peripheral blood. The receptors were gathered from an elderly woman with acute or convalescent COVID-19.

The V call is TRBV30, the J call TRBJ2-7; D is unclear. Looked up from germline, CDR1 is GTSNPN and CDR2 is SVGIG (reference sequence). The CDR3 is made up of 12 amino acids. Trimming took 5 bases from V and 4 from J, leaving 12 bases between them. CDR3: CAWGRLPYEQYF. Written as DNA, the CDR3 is TGTGCCTGGGGCAGGCTACCATACGAGCAGTACTTC.

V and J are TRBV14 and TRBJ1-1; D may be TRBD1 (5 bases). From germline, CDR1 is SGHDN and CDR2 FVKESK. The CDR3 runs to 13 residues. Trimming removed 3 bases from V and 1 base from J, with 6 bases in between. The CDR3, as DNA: TGTGCCAGCAGCCAGGGGCCGAACACTGAAGCTTTCTTT. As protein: CASSQGPNTEAFF.

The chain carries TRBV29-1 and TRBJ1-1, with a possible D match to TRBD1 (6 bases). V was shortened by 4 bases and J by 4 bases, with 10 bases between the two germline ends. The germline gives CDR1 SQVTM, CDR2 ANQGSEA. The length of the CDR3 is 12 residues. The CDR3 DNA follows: TGCAGCGTTGTGCGGGGGGCCACTGAAGCTTTCTTT. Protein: CSVVRGATEAFF.

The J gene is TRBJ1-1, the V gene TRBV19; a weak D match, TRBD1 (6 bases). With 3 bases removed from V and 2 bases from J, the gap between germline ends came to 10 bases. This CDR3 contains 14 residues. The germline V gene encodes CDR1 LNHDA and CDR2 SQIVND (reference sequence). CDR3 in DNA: TGTGCCAGTAGTATCGGACAGAGAAACACTGAAGCTTTCTTT. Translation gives CASSIGQRNTEAFF. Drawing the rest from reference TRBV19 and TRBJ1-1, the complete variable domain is DGGITQSPKYLFRKEGQNVTLSCEQNLNHDAMYWYRQDPGQGLRLIYYSQIVNDFQKGDIAEGYSVSREKKESFPLTVTSAQKNPTAFYLCASSIGQRNTEAFFGQGTRLTVV.

The CDR3 is CASSDRTGGGYGYTF. CDR3 bases: TGCGCCAGCAGCGACAGGACAGGGGGCGGCTATGGCTACACCTTC. V is TRBV4-3 and J is TRBJ1-2; 11 bases fit TRBD1. With V trimmed by 5 bases and J by 4 bases, 6 bases remained unmatched. In germline, CDR1 is LGHNA, CDR2 YSLEER. This CDR3 contains 15 residues.

The CDR3, as DNA: TGTGCCACCAGCAGAGATAGGAACACCGGGGAGCTGTTTTTT. Amino acids: CATSRDRNTGELFF. V usage is TRBV15 and J usage is TRBJ2-2; D unresolved. Deletions cut 0 bases from V and 1 base from J, with 3 bases between. This CDR3 spans 14 amino acids. Germline values: CDR1 LNHNV, CDR2 YYDKDF (reference sequence).

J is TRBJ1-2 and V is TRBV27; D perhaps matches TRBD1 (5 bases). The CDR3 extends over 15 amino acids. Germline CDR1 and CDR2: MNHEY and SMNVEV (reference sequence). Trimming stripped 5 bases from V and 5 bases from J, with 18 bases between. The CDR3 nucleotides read TGTGCCAGCAGTGTCGCGGGGGGTGGGTCTTATGGCTACACCTTC. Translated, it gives CASSVAGGGSYGYTF.

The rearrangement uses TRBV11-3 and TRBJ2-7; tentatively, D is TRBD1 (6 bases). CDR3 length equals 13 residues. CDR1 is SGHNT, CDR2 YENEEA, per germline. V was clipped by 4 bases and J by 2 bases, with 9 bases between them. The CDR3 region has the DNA TGTGCCAGCAGCTATGGACAGACCTACGAGCAGTACTTC. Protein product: CASSYGQTYEQYF.

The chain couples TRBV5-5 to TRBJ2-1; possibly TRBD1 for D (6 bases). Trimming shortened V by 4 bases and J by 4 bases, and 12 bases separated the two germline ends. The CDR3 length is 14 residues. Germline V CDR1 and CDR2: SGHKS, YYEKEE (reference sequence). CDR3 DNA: TGTGCCAGCAGCCCCATTGGACAGTACAATGAGCAGTTCTTC. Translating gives CASSPIGQYNEQFF.